The subject of this entry is one T cell receptor beta chain. The target antigen is unknown. These data originate in a study of cytomegalovirus exposure and HLA in healthy donors. Study observations and caveats: In a later analysis, common viral pathogens appeared linked to several of the most significant clusters.

Researchers ran the PCR with 60 Vbeta and 13 Jbeta primers. As processed by the authors: Around 9.9 million shared chains were among the approximately 82 million unique TCR beta chains that a later analysis counted. TCRdb's copy holds only in-frame clones and misses some; the assay was immunoSEQ multiplex PCR. The V and J calls and clone size come from that table; D and trimming were worked out from the DNA. The table records roughly 160,000 clones, roughly three quarters of them present only once. The CDR3 has 16 residues. The V segment lost 5 bases and the J segment 2 bases; nucleotides outside the gene matches: 6. The V gene's germline CDR1 is LNHDA and CDR2 SQIVND (reference sequence).

The genes are TRBV19 and TRBJ1-5, with TRBD1 identical over 10 bases. Sequencing was carried out using PBMCs. The sequence was collected from a man aged 18 to 30 in good health and CMV-seropositive. The CDR3 nucleotides read TGTGCCAGTAGTCTCGACAGGGGGCTTGGCAATCAGCCCCAGCATTTT. Protein: CASSLDRGLGNQPQHF.